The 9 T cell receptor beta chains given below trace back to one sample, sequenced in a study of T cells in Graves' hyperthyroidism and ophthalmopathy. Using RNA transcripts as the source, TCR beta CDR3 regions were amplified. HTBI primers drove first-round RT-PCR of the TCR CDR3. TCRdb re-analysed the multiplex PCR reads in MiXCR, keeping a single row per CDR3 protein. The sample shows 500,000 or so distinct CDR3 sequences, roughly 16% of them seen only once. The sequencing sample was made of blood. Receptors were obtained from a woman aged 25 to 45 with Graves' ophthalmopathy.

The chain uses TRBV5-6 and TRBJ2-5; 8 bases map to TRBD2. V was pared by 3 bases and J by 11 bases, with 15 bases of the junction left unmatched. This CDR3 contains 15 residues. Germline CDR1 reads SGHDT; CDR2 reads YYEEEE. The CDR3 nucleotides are TGTGCCAGCAGCTCCATTAGCGGGACCGACCTCCCACAGTACTTC. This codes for CASSSISGTDLPQYF. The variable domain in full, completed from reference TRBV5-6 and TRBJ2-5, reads DAGVTQSPTHLIKTRGQQVTLRCSPKSGHDTVSWYQQALGQGPQFIFQYYEEEERQRGNFPDRFSGHQFPNYSSELNVNALLLGDSALYLCASSSISGTDLPQYFGPGTRLLVL.

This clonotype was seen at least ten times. This CDR3 reads CAWSLLWGVGEQYF. CDR3 bases: TGTGCCTGGTCCCTCCTTTGGGGGGTAGGCGAGCAGTACTTC. The J gene is TRBJ2-7, the V gene TRBV30, with TRBD2 as a possible D gene (6 bases). The CDR3 totals 14 residues. V dropped 5 bases and J dropped 6 bases, with 20 bases sitting between them. CDR1 GTSNPN and CDR2 SVGIG come from the germline V gene (reference sequence).

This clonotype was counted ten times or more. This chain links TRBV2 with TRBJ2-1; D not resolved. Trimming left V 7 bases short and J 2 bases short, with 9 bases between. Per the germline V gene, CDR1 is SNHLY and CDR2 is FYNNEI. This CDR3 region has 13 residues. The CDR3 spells CASTPRTYNEQFF. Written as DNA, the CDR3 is TGTGCCAGCACCCCCCGAACCTACAATGAGCAGTTCTTC.

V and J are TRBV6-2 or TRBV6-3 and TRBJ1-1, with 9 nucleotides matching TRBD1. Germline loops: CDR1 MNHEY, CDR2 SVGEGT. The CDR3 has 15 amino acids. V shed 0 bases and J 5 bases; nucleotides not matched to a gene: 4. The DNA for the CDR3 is TGTGCCAGCAGTTACTCTGGACAGGGGAAGACTGAAGCTTTCTTT. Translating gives CASSYSGQGKTEAFF.

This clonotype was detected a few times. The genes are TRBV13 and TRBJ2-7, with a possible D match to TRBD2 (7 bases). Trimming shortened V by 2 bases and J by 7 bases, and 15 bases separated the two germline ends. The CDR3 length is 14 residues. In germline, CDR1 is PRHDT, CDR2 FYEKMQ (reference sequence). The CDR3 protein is CASSLRGGFMEQYF. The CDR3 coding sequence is TGTGCCAGCAGCTTAAGGGGGGGGTTCATGGAGCAGTACTTC. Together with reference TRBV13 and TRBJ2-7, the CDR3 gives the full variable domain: AAGVIQSPRHLIKEKRETATLKCYPIPRHDTVYWYQQGPGQDPQFLISFYEKMQSDKGSIPDRFSAQQFSDYHSELNMSSLELGDSALYFCASSLRGGFMEQYFGPGTRLTVT.

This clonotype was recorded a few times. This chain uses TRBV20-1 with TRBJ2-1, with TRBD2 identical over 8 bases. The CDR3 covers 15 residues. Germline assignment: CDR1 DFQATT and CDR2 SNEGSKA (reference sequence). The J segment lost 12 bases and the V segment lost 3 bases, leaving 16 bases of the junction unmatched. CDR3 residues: CSASPRRREVRGQFF. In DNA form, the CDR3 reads TGCAGTGCTAGTCCCCGACGGCGGGAGGTTCGGGGGCAGTTCTTC.

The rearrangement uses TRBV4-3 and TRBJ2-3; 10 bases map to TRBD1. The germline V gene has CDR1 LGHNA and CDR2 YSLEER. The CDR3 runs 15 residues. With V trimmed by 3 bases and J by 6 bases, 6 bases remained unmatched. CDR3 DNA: TGCGCCAGCAGCCAGGGGACAGGGGTCGGGGATACGCAGTATTTT. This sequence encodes CASSQGTGVGDTQYF.

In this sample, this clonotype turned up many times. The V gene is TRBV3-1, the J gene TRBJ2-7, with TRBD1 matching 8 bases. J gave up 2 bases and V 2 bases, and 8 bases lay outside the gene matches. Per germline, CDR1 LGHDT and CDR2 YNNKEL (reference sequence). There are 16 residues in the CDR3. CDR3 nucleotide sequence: TGTGCCAGCAGCCAACCCGACAGGGGACTTACCTACGAGCAGTACTTC. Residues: CASSQPDRGLTYEQYF.

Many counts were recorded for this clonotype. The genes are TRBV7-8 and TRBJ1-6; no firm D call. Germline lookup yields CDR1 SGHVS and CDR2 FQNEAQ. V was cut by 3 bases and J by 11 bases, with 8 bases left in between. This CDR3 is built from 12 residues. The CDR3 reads CASSFSLAPLHF. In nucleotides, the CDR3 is TGTGCCAGCAGCTTCTCCTTGGCACCCCTCCACTTT.